This T cell receptor (beta chain) was sequenced during a study of T cells after posttransplantation cyclophosphamide. Study findings and constraints: Recipient CMV seropositivity and CMV reactivation strongly tracked TRB clonality. TRB overlap between skin or GI tissue T cells and blood was limited.

On this clone itself: Its antigen is undetermined.

The germline CDR1 and CDR2 sequences are MNHEY and SVGAGI. The V gene lost 10 bases and the J gene lost 3 bases, with 10 bases spanning the gap. CDR3 length equals 11 residues. Assay: immunoSEQ multiplex PCR; the TCRdb copy retains only in-frame clones and omits some. The data show approximately 5,400 clones, around 93% seen once. The receptor was isolated from a woman aged 55-70 years in good health, CMV-negative, and a related stem cell transplant donor. V is TRBV6-5 and J is TRBJ2-7, with no clear D. The sequencing input was CD4+ T cells sorted from bone marrow. The CDR3 DNA reads as TGTGCCAACGGTTTCTACTACGAGCAGTACGTC. Its translation is CANGFYYEQYV.